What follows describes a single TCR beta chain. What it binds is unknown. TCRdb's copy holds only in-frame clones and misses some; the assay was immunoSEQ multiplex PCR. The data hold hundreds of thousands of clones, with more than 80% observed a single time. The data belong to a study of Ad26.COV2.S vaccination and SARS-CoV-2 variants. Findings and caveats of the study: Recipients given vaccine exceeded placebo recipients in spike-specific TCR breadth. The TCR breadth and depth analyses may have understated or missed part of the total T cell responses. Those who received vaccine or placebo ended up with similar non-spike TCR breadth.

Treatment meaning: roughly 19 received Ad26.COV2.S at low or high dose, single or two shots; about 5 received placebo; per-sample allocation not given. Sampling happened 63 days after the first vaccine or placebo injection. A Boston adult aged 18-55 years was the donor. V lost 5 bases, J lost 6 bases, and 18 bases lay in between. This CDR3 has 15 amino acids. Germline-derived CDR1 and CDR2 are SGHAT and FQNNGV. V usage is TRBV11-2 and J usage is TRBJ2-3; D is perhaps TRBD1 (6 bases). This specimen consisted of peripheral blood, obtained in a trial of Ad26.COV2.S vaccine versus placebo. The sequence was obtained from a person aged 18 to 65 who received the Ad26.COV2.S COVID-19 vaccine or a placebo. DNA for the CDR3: TGTGCCAGCAGCGAGACGGGACATCGAACGGATACGCAGTATTTT. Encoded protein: CASSETGHRTDTQYF.